The rows below give T cell receptor beta chains drawn from one sample of a study of radiotherapy plus CTLA-4 blockade in lung cancer. Some clones are missing from TCRdb's copy, which holds only in-frame ones; the method was immunoSEQ multiplex PCR. The sample includes 65,000 to 95,000 clones, roughly 84% of them seen just once. Specimen: peripheral blood, collected from a patient treated with radiotherapy plus ipilimumab. The source of these receptors is a human donor with non-small cell lung cancer that progressed on radiotherapy plus ipilimumab. The CDR3 runs from the conserved cysteine through the conserved F or W. A D gene is named only where the DNA matches it firmly. Size is omitted from some rows. Given values are once, few, many or a class for expanded clones.

J: TRBJ2-3
D: TRBD1
V: TRBV5-4
size: -
CDR3: CASSQGQDTHTQYF
DNA: TGTGCCAGCAGCCAGGGACAGGACACACATACGCAGTATTTT

J: TRBJ1-4
D: -
V: TRBV18
size: -
CDR3: CASSRMKVEKLFF
DNA: TGTGCCAGCTCCCGGATGAAAGTTGAAAAACTGTTTTTT

J: TRBJ1-3
D: TRBD1
V: TRBV6-1
size: -
CDR3: CASRTGQGNTIYF
DNA: TGTGCCAGCCGGACAGGGCAAGGAAACACCATATATTTT

J: TRBJ1-2
D: TRBD1
V: TRBV27
size: -
CDR3: CASSRTGESGYTF
DNA: TGTGCCAGCAGCAGAACAGGGGAGAGTGGCTACACCTTC

J: TRBJ1-1
D: -
V: TRBV30
size: -
CDR3: CAWIRENTEAFF
DNA: TGTGCCTGGATTCGCGAGAACACTGAAGCTTTCTTT

J: TRBJ2-1
D: -
V: TRBV12-1
size: -
CDR3: CASQPTGTSGSFSYNEQFF
DNA: TGTGCCAGCCAACCTACCGGGACTAGCGGGAGTTTTTCCTACAATGAGCAGTTCTTC

J: TRBJ2-7
D: -
V: TRBV28
size: few
CDR3: CASSLTGGAYEQYF
DNA: TGTGCCAGCAGTTTAACAGGGGGGGCCTACGAGCAGTACTTC

J: TRBJ1-1
D: -
V: TRBV19
size: -
CDR3: CASRFRDGEAFF
DNA: TGTGCCAGTAGGTTCCGAGACGGTGAAGCTTTCTTT

J: TRBJ1-3
D: -
V: TRBV9
size: -
CDR3: CASSAPGNTIYF
DNA: TGTGCCAGCAGCGCGCCAGGAAACACCATATATTTT

J: TRBJ1-1
D: TRBD1
V: TRBV4-2
size: -
CDR3: CASSHADRGF
DNA: TGTGCCAGCAGCCACGCGGACAGGGGCTTT

J: TRBJ2-3
D: TRBD2
V: TRBV6-4
size: -
CDR3: CASSVASGSTDTQYF
DNA: TGTGCCAGCAGTGTGGCTAGCGGCTCCACAGATACGCAGTATTTT

J: TRBJ1-1
D: -
V: TRBV10-1
size: -
CDR3: CASRDTGNTEAFF
DNA: TGCGCCAGCAGGGATACCGGGAACACTGAAGCTTTCTTT

J: TRBJ2-7
D: -
V: TRBV30
size: -
CDR3: CAWSSRASSYEQYF
DNA: TGTGCCTGGAGTTCTCGAGCCTCTTCTTACGAGCAGTACTTC

J: TRBJ2-7
D: -
V: TRBV5-1
size: once
CDR3: CASSGGNYEQYF
DNA: TGCGCCAGCAGTGGTGGAAACTACGAGCAGTACTTC

J: TRBJ2-2
D: -
V: TRBV19
size: -
CDR3: CASVKGRNHNTGELFF
DNA: TGTGCCAGTGTTAAAGGCAGGAATCATAACACCGGGGAGCTGTTTTTT

J: TRBJ1-5
D: -
V: TRBV7-9
size: -
CDR3: CASSPGTLEPQHF
DNA: TGTGCCAGCAGCCCAGGGACATTGGAGCCCCAGCATTTT

J: TRBJ1-2
D: -
V: TRBV27
size: -
CDR3: CASSFGTTNYGYTF
DNA: TGTGCCAGCAGTTTCGGGACGACTAACTATGGCTACACCTTC

J: TRBJ2-2
D: TRBD1
V: TRBV2
size: -
CDR3: CASSIDRGSTGELFF
DNA: TGTGCCAGCAGTATAGACAGGGGGTCCACCGGGGAGCTGTTTTTT

J: TRBJ2-5
D: TRBD1
V: TRBV25-1
size: few
CDR3: CASSGGQAPRETQYF
DNA: TGTGCCAGCAGTGGGGGACAGGCCCCCCGGGAGACCCAGTACTTC

J: TRBJ1-3
D: -
V: TRBV5-1
size: -
CDR3: CASKKDTEDTIYF
DNA: TGCGCCAGCAAAAAGGACACGGAGGACACCATATATTTT

J: TRBJ1-2
D: -
V: TRBV27
size: once
CDR3: CASSPPRGAGGYTF
DNA: TGTGCCAGCAGTCCCCCAAGGGGGGCCGGTGGCTACACCTTC

J: TRBJ2-7
D: TRBD1
V: TRBV5-4
size: once
CDR3: CASSYDRGGEQYF
DNA: TGTGCCAGCAGCTACGACAGGGGGGGCGAGCAGTACTTC

J: TRBJ1-1
D: -
V: TRBV5-6
size: -
CDR3: CASSWGPRDTEAFF
DNA: TGTGCCAGCAGCTGGGGACCGAGGGACACTGAAGCTTTCTTT

J: TRBJ2-6
D: -
V: TRBV29-1
size: -
CDR3: CSVAPRSGANVLTF
DNA: TGCAGCGTTGCGCCGCGCTCTGGGGCCAACGTCCTGACTTTC

J: TRBJ1-4
D: -
V: TRBV1
size: -
CDR3: CTSSQEPGRRDPTNEKLFF
DNA: TGCACCAGCAGCCAAGAACCCGGGCGGAGAGACCCAACTAATGAAAAACTGTTTTTT

J: TRBJ2-2
D: TRBD2
V: TRBV6-4
size: -
CDR3: CASSDSTGEGGELFF
DNA: TGTGCCAGCAGTGACTCGACGGGGGAGGGCGGGGAGCTGTTTTTT

J: TRBJ1-1
D: -
V: TRBV5-4
size: -
CDR3: CASSLDGGDTEAFF
DNA: TGTGCCAGCAGCTTGGATGGGGGGGACACTGAAGCTTTCTTT

J: TRBJ1-2
D: TRBD1
V: TRBV11-2
size: -
CDR3: CASSINRGSSYGYTF
DNA: TGTGCCAGCAGCATAAACAGGGGAAGTTCGTATGGCTACACCTTC

J: TRBJ2-5
D: TRBD1
V: TRBV18
size: -
CDR3: CASSPGGQETQYF
DNA: TGTGCCAGCTCGCCAGGGGGTCAAGAGACCCAGTACTTC

J: TRBJ2-3
D: -
V: TRBV6-5
size: -
CDR3: CASSLALVPDTQYF
DNA: TGTGCCAGCAGTTTAGCCCTGGTCCCAGATACGCAGTATTTT

J: TRBJ1-4
D: -
V: TRBV28
size: -
CDR3: CASGGLGGEKLFF
DNA: TGTGCCAGCGGGGGACTAGGGGGTGAAAAACTGTTTTTT

J: TRBJ2-5
D: TRBD2
V: TRBV6-1
size: -
CDR3: CASSEMNLAGRRKTQYF
DNA: TGTGCCAGCAGTGAAATGAACCTAGCGGGAAGGAGGAAGACCCAGTACTTC

J: TRBJ2-5
D: -
V: TRBV7-8
size: -
CDR3: CASSLDEVRAQTQYF
DNA: TGTGCCAGCAGCCTAGACGAGGTCCGGGCGCAGACCCAGTACTTC

J: TRBJ2-1
D: TRBD2
V: TRBV7-2
size: few
CDR3: CASSSGLAVNEGQFF
DNA: TGTGCCAGCAGCTCTGGACTAGCGGTCAATGAGGGGCAGTTCTTC

J: TRBJ2-3
D: -
V: TRBV5-1
size: -
CDR3: CASSLVLGKNTDTQYF
DNA: TGCGCCAGCAGCTTGGTACTCGGCAAAAACACAGATACGCAGTATTTT

J: TRBJ2-7
D: TRBD1
V: TRBV27
size: -
CDR3: CASSLGFGTASYEQYF
DNA: TGTGCCAGCAGCCTTGGTTTCGGGACAGCCTCCTACGAGCAGTACTTC

J: TRBJ1-2
D: TRBD1
V: TRBV28
size: -
CDR3: CASSLTTGTGGYTF
DNA: TGTGCCAGCAGTTTAACGACAGGGACGGGCGGCTACACCTTC

J: TRBJ2-3
D: TRBD2
V: TRBV2
size: -
CDR3: CASRRLAGPTDTQYF
DNA: TGTGCCAGCAGAAGACTAGCGGGCCCCACAGATACGCAGTATTTT

J: TRBJ1-4
D: -
V: TRBV6-1
size: -
CDR3: CASSLSNEKLFF
DNA: TGTGCCAGCAGCCTCTCAAATGAAAAACTGTTTTTT

J: TRBJ1-1
D: -
V: TRBV30
size: -
CDR3: CAWNQDSAEAFF
DNA: TGTGCCTGGAACCAGGACAGTGCTGAAGCTTTCTTT

J: TRBJ1-5
D: -
V: TRBV28
size: -
CDR3: CASSGRTPDGYNQPQHF
DNA: TGTGCCAGCAGTGGCAGAACCCCTGACGGTTACAATCAGCCCCAGCATTTT